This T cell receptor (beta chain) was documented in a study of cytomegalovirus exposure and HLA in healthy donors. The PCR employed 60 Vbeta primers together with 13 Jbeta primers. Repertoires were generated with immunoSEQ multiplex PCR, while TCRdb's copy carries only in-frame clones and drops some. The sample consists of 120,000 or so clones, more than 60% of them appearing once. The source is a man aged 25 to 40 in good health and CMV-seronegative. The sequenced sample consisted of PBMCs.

The CDR3 loop is CASSSSGSGETQYF. CDR3 DNA: TGTGCCAGCAGCTCCTCCGGGTCTGGGGAGACCCAGTACTTC. The V gene is TRBV7-2, the J gene TRBJ2-5; the D is unclear. The CDR3 extends over 14 amino acids. V was pared by 4 bases and J by 5 bases, with 14 bases between. Germline V gene sequence: CDR1 SGHTA, CDR2 FQGNSA.